This T cell receptor beta chain is from a study of regulatory T cells in long-lasting Graves disease. CDR3-region Arm-PCR and iRepertoire HTBI primers produced the TCR beta libraries. MiXCR, run by TCRdb on the multiplex PCR reads, gives a single entry per CDR3 protein. The table lists around 400,000 distinct CDR3 sequences, about 16% of them singletons. This clonotype occurred many times. The time point is: newly diagnosed GD, antithyroid drugs for less than 3 months. RNA extracted from PBMCs served as the sequencing template. Staff took around 9 milliliters of peripheral blood and put it into EDTA tubes. The CDR3 has 12 amino acids. In germline, CDR1 is SQVTM, CDR2 ANQGSEA. The ends lost 4 bases at V and 7 bases at J; junction bases unmatched: 4.

Source: peripheral blood mononuclear cells (PBMCs), taken at new diagnosis, from a patient treated with antithyroid drugs. V and J are TRBV29-1 and TRBJ2-1; 7 bases line up with TRBD2. This clonotype was sampled from a female donor with Graves disease. CDR3 nucleotides: TGCAGCGTTGGGAGCGGGGCGAATGAGCAGTTCTTC. Its translation is CSVGSGANEQFF.